This is a list of T cell receptor beta chains from one sample in a study of cytomegalovirus exposure and HLA in healthy donors. TCRdb's copy holds only in-frame clones and misses some; the assay was immunoSEQ multiplex PCR. The sample contains 90,000 to 120,000 clones, approximately 85% of which appear only once. The sample comprised PBMCs. These receptors were taken from a woman between 18 and 29 years old in good health and CMV-seronegative. Both conserved end residues are part of each CDR3. A D gene is named only where the DNA matches it firmly. Where a row states a size, it is once, few, many or the class of an expanded clone; other rows omit it.

d_call clone_size j_call v_call cdr3_nt cdr3_aa
NA once TRBJ2-5 TRBV30 TGTGCCTCGAGCCGGGGCCAAGAGACCCAGTACTTC CASSRGQETQYF
NA NA TRBJ1-1 TRBV11-2 TGTGCCAGCAGCTTTTCAAGGGGGGAAGCTTTCTTT CASSFSRGEAFF
NA NA TRBJ2-7 TRBV11-1 TGTGCCAGCAGCCTCCGGAGGGGCACATTGTACGAGCAGTACTTC CASSLRRGTLYEQYF
TRBD2 NA TRBJ2-1 TRBV20-1 TGCAGTGCACCTAGCGGGAATGAGCAGTTCTTC CSAPSGNEQFF
NA few TRBJ1-1 TRBV25-1 TGTGCCAGCAGTCCCCCGACAGGACTGAACACTGAAGCTTTCTTT CASSPPTGLNTEAFF
TRBD2 NA TRBJ2-1 TRBV4-2 TGTGCCAGCAGCCAAGATCACGGCGGGGGTTACAATGAGCAGTTCTTC CASSQDHGGGYNEQFF
TRBD1 once TRBJ2-7 TRBV12-5 TGTGCTAGTGGTTCAGGACAGGGATTCGACGAGCAGTACTTC CASGSGQGFDEQYF
NA NA TRBJ2-2 TRBV28 TGTGCCAGCACCACCCTCTGGGAGACGAACACCGGGGAGCTGTTTTTT CASTTLWETNTGELFF
NA NA TRBJ2-2 TRBV6-6 TGTGCCAGCAGACAGGACCTAAACGCCGGGGAGCTGTTTTTT CASRQDLNAGELFF
TRBD2 NA TRBJ2-5 TRBV9 TGTGCCAGCAGCGTAGGGAAGCGGGGGGTCCTTCAAGAGACCCAGTACTTC CASSVGKRGVLQETQYF